In this sample, the clone carrying this T cell receptor (beta chain) turned up once. The assay was immunoSEQ multiplex PCR, and TCRdb's table has in-frame clones only and misses some. Here the sample spans about 110,000 clones, roughly 82% being singletons. This record comes from a study of blood T cell repertoires in COVID-19. Study summary: Samples representing acute and convalescent COVID-19 were sourced from the United States, Italy and Spain. T cells, B-cell-depleted T cells, or PBMCs provided the cDNA or gDNA that served as material.

This CDR3 comprises 13 residues. Germline V gene sequence: CDR1 WSHSY, CDR2 SAAADI. The trim removed 3 bases at V and 4 bases at J, leaving 2 bases unmatched. The TCR comes from a woman of 80 years or more with active or convalescent COVID-19. The sample taken for sequencing was peripheral blood. The V and J genes are TRBV10-2 and TRBJ1-1; 7 bases agree with TRBD1. The CDR3 nucleotides are TGCGCCAGCAGTGAACAGGGGACCACTGAAGCTTTCTTT. Its translation: CASSEQGTTEAFF.